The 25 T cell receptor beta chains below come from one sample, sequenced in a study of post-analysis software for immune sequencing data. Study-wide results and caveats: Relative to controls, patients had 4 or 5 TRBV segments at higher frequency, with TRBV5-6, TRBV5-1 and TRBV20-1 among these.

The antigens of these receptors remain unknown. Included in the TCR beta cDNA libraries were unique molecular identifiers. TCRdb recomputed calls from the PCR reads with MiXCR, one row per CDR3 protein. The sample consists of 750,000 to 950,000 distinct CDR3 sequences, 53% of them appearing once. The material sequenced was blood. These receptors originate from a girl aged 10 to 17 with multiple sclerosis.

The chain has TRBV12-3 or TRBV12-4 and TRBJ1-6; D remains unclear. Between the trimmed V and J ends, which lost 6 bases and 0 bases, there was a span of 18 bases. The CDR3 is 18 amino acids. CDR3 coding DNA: TGTGCCAGCAGCGGGGAACTGGGGTTGAGCTCCTATAATTCACCCCTCCACTTT. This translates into CASSGELGLSSYNSPLHF.

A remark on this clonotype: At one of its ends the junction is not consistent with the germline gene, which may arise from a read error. CDR3 in DNA: TGTGTCAGCAGTTTAGGTGGCGGAACAAACATTCAGTACTTC. Residues: CVSSLGGGTNIQYF. The V and J genes are TRBV12-3 or TRBV12-4 and TRBJ2-4; D uncertain. The CDR3 contains 14 residues.

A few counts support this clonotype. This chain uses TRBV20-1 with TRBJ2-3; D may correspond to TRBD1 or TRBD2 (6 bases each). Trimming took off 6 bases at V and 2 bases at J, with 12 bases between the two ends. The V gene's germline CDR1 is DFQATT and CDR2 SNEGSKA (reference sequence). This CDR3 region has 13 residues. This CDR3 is CSAGGIFTDTQYF. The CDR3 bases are TGCAGTGCAGGGGGGATCTTCACAGATACGCAGTATTTT.

The CDR3 DNA sequence: TGTGCTAGTGGTCGGCCGGGACAGGGTTTATACGAGCAGTACTTC. It encodes CASGRPGQGLYEQYF. The V call is TRBV12-5, the J call TRBJ2-7; TRBD1 aligns across 9 bases. Germline CDR1 is LGHNT and CDR2 is FRNRAP. V gave up 5 bases and J gave up 4 bases; unmatched junction bases: 9. CDR3 size: 15 residues.

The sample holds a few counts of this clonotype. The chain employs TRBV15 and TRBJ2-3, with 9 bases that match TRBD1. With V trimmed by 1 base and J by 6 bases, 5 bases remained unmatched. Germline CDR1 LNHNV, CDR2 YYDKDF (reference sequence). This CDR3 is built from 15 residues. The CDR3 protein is CATSRADRGLDTQYF. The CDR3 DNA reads TGTGCCACCAGCAGAGCGGACAGGGGTTTGGATACGCAGTATTTT.

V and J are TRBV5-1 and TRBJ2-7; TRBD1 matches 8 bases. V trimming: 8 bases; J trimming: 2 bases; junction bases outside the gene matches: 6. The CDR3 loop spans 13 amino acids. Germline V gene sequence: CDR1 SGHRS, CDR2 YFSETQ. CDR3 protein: CASQGQATYEQYF. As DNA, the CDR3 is TGCGCCAGTCAGGGACAGGCCACCTACGAGCAGTACTTC.

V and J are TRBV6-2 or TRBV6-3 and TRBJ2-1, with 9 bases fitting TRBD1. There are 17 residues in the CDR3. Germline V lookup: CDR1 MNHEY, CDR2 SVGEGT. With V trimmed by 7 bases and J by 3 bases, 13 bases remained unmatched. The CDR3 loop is CASTTGGLGRVYNEQFF. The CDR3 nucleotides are TGTGCCAGCACCACAGGGGGCCTGGGGAGAGTCTACAATGAGCAGTTCTTC.

Written as DNA, the CDR3 is TGTGCCAGCAGCTTAGCGTTGGCGAACACCGGGGAGCTGTTTTTT. This gives the protein CASSLALANTGELFF. This chain links TRBV7-6 with TRBJ2-2; no firm D call. Germline CDR1 is SGHVS and CDR2 is FNYEAQ. This CDR3 contains 15 residues. Trimming cost V 0 bases and J 0 bases, with 5 bases left between them.

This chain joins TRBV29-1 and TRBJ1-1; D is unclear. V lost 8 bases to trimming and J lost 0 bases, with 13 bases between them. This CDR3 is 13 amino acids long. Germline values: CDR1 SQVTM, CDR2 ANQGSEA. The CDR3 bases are TGCAGCTCTGGGAGGGTGTTGAACACTGAAGCTTTCTTT. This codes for CSSGRVLNTEAFF.

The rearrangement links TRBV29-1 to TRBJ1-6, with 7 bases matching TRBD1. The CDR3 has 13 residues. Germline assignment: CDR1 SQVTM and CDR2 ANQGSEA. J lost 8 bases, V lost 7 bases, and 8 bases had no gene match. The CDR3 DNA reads TGCAGCGCCCGTCGGACAGGTGATTCACCCCTCCACTTT. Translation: CSARRTGDSPLHF. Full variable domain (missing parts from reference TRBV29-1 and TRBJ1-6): SAVISQKPSRDICQRGTSLTIQCQVDSQVTMMFWYRQQPGQSLTLIATANQGSEATYESGFVIDKFPISRPNLTFSTLTVSNMSPEDSSIYLCSARRTGDSPLHFGNGTRLTVT.

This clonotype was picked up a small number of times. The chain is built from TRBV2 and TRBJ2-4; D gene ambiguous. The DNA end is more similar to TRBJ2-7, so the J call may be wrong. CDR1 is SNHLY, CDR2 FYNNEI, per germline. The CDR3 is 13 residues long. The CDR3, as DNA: TGTGCCAGCACATTCAGGTACTCCTACGAGCAGTACTTC. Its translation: CASTFRYSYEQYF.

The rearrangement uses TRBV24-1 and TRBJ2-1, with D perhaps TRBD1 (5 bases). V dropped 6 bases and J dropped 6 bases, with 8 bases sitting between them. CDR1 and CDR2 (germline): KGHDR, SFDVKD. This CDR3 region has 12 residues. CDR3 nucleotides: TGTGCCACCAGTCCAGGGCGCAATGAGCAGTTCTTC. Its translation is CATSPGRNEQFF.

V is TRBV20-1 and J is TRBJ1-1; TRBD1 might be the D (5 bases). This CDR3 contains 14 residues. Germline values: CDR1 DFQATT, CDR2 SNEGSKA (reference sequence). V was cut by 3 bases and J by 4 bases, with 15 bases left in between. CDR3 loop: CSAREGGGTTEAFF. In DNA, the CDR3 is TGCAGTGCTAGGGAGGGTGGGGGGACCACTGAAGCTTTCTTT.

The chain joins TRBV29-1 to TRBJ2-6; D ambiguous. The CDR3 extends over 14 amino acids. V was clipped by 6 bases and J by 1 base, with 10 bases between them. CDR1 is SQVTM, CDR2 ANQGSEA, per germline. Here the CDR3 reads CSVRSQSGANVLTF. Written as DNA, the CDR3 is TGCAGCGTCCGAAGTCAGTCTGGGGCCAACGTCCTGACTTTC. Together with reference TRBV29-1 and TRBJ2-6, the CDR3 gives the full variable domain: SAVISQKPSRDICQRGTSLTIQCQVDSQVTMMFWYRQQPGQSLTLIATANQGSEATYESGFVIDKFPISRPNLTFSTLTVSNMSPEDSSIYLCSVRSQSGANVLTFGAGSRLTVL.

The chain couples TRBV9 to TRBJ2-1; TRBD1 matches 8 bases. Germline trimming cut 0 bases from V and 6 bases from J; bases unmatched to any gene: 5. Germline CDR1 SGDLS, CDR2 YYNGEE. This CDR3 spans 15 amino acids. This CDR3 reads CASSVGRGLSNEQFF. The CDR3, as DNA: TGTGCCAGCAGCGTAGGCAGGGGGCTCAGCAATGAGCAGTTCTTC.

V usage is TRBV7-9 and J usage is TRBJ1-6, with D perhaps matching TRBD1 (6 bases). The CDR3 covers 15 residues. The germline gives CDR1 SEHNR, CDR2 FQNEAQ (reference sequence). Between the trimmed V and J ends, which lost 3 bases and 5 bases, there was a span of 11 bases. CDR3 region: CASSFTGQNNSPLHF. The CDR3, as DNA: TGTGCCAGCAGCTTTACTGGACAGAATAATTCACCCCTCCACTTT.

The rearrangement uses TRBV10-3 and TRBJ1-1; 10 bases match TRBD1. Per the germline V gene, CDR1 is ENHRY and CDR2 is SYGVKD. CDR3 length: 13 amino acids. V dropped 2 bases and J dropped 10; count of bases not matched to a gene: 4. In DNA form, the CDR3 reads TGTGCCATCAGTGAGGGACAGGGGGTTCGAGCTTTCTTT. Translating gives CAISEGQGVRAFF.

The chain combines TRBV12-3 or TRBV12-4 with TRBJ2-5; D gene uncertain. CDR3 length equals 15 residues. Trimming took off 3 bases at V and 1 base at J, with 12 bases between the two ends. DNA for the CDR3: TGTGCCAGCAGTTTTGGCGTATCTCTCCAAGAGACCCAGTACTTC. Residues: CASSFGVSLQETQYF.

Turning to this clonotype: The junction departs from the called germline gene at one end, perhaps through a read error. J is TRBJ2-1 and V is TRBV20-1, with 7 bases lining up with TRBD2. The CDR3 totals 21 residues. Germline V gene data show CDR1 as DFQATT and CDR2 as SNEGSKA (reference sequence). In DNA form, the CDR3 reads TGTAGTGCTGACTCGGGATTTATGGCGGGAGCTGGGAATAGCTCCTACAATGAGCAGTTCTTC. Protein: CSADSGFMAGAGNSSYNEQFF.

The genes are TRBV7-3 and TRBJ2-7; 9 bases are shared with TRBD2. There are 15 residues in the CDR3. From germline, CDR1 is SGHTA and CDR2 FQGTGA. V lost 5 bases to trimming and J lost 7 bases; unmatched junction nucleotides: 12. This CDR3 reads CASSAGTSSPNEQYF. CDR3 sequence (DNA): TGTGCCAGCAGCGCCGGGACTAGCTCCCCCAATGAGCAGTACTTC.

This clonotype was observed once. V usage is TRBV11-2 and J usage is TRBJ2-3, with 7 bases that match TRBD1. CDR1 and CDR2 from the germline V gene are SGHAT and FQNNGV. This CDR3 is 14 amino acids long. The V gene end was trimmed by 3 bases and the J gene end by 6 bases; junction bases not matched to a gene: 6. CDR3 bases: TGTGCCAGCAGCTTTGGACAGGCTCGTGATACGCAGTATTTT. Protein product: CASSFGQARDTQYF.

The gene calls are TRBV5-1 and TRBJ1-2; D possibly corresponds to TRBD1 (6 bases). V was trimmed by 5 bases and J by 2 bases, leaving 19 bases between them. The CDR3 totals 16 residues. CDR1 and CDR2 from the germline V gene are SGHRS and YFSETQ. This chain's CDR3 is CASRENQGQRNYGYTF. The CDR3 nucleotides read TGCGCCAGCAGGGAGAATCAGGGGCAACGGAACTATGGCTACACCTTC.

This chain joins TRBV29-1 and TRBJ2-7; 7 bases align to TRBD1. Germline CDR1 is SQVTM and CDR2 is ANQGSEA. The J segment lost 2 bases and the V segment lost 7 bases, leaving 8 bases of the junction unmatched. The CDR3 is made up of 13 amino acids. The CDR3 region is CSGLTGFPYEQYF. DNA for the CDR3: TGCAGCGGCCTGACAGGGTTCCCCTACGAGCAGTACTTC.

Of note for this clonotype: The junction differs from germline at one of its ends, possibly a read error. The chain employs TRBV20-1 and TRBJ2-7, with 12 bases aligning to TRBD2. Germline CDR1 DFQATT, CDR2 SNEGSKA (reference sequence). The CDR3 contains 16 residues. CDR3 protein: CSARGWAGLAGYDQYF. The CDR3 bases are TGCAGTGCTAGAGGCTGGGCCGGACTAGCGGGATACGATCAGTACTTC.

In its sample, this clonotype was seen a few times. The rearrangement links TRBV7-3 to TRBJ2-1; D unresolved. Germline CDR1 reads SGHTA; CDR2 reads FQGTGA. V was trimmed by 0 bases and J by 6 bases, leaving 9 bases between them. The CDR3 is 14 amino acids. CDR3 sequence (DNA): TGTGCCAGCAGCTTAACGGGCGGCCTCAATGAGCAGTTCTTC. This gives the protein CASSLTGGLNEQFF.